Following are 16 T cell receptor beta chains from one sample sequenced in a study of blood T cell repertoires in COVID-19. TCRdb's table, derived via immunoSEQ multiplex PCR, lists solely in-frame clones and lacks some. The table includes around 94,000 clones, 75% to 90% detected once. The sequencing sample was made of peripheral blood. Receptor source: a human donor in a cohort sampled during active COVID-19.

The rearrangement uses TRBV7-8 and TRBJ1-1, with D hard to call. Between the trimmed V and J ends, which lost 5 bases and 4 bases, there was a span of 14 bases. Germline loops: CDR1 SGHVS, CDR2 FQNEAQ. The CDR3 sequence is 14 residues long. The CDR3 protein is CASSHYRESTEAFF. DNA for the CDR3: TGTGCCAGCAGCCACTATAGGGAGAGCACTGAAGCTTTCTTT. The entire variable domain, with the rest obtained from reference TRBV7-8 and TRBJ1-1, is as follows: GAGVSQSPRYKVAKRGQDVALRCDPISGHVSLFWYQQALGQGPEFLTYFQNEAQLDKSGLPSDRFFAERPEGSVSTLKIQRTQQEDSAVYLCASSHYRESTEAFFGQGTRLTVV.

The chain combines TRBV19 with TRBJ2-7, with a possible D match to TRBD1 (5 bases). Germline V gives CDR1 LNHDA, CDR2 SQIVND (reference sequence). This CDR3 is built from 13 residues. V was pared by 7 bases and J by 1 base, with 11 bases between. CDR3 sequence reads: CASMAPGSYEQYF. DNA for the CDR3: TGTGCCAGTATGGCGCCAGGGTCCTACGAGCAGTACTTC.

A single count supports this clone. This sequence joins TRBV5-5 and TRBJ2-5; TRBD1 is a possible D gene (8 bases). Germline CDR1 is SGHKS and CDR2 is YYEKEE (reference sequence). The CDR3 is 16 residues long. With 4 bases removed from V and 7 bases from J, the gap between germline ends came to 23 bases. The CDR3: CASSGGQGLSVGTQYF. The CDR3 DNA reads TGTGCCAGCAGCGGCGGACAGGGACTATCTGTGGGGACCCAGTACTTC.

This sequence joins TRBV19 and TRBJ1-5, with 8 bases lining up with TRBD1. Germline CDR1 is LNHDA and CDR2 is SQIVND (reference sequence). The CDR3 consists of 16 residues. With V trimmed by 2 bases and J by 3 bases, 6 bases remained unmatched. The CDR3 coding sequence is TGTGCCAGTAGTATAAGGCAGGGGGCCCTCAATCAGCCCCAGCATTTT. Residues: CASSIRQGALNQPQHF.

This clone was counted a few times. The rearrangement joins TRBV28 to TRBJ2-3; TRBD2 agrees at 8 bases. From germline, CDR1 is MDHEN and CDR2 SYDVKM. J gave up 0 bases and V 5 bases, and 13 bases lay outside the gene matches. The CDR3 spans 18 residues. The CDR3 spells CASSASPGLGASTDTQYF. Here the CDR3 DNA reads TGTGCCAGCAGTGCCAGCCCGGGACTAGGGGCAAGCACAGATACGCAGTATTTT.

This sequence joins TRBV6-2 or TRBV6-3 and TRBJ2-7; D is perhaps TRBD2 (6 bases). Trimming took 2 bases from V and 4 from J, leaving 12 bases between them. The CDR3 has 14 residues. Germline V CDR1 and CDR2: MNHEY, SVGEGT. CDR3 region: CASSYGQEGYEQYF. In nucleotides, the CDR3 is TGTGCCAGCAGTTACGGGCAGGAGGGGTACGAGCAGTACTTC.

CDR3 DNA sequence: TGTGCCATCAGTGAACTAGCGGCTAGCACAGATACGCAGTATTTT. Amino acid sequence: CAISELAASTDTQYF. The chain has TRBV10-3 and TRBJ2-3; 8 nucleotides match TRBD2. This CDR3 is built from 15 residues. Per germline, CDR1 ENHRY and CDR2 SYGVKD. After removal of 3 bases from V and 0 bases from J, the junction contained 2 bases not matched to a gene.

This chain links TRBV6-5 with TRBJ1-1; D might be TRBD1 (6 bases). The CDR3 spans 14 residues. Germline V gene data show CDR1 as MNHEY and CDR2 as SVGAGI. V lost 5 bases and J 4 bases, leaving 14 bases between the germline ends. CDR3 sequence: CASSPGVFFTEAFF. CDR3 nucleotides: TGTGCCAGCAGTCCAGGGGTTTTTTTCACTGAAGCTTTCTTT.

The rearrangement uses TRBV4-3 and TRBJ2-2; D remains ambiguous. The CDR3 is 15 amino acids. The ends were cut back, 0 bases at V and 2 bases at J, with 7 bases in the middle. CDR1 and CDR2 (germline): LGHNA, YSLEER. CDR3 nucleotides: TGCGCCAGCAGCCAAGAGAGGCTCAACACCGGGGAGCTGTTTTTT. Its translation: CASSQERLNTGELFF.

The J gene is TRBJ2-7, the V gene TRBV25-1; TRBD1 agrees at 10 bases. V dropped 3 bases and J dropped 5; count of bases not matched to a gene: 4. Germline CDR1 and CDR2: MGHDK and SYGVNS. The CDR3 is 14 amino acids. The CDR3 sequence: CASSDRDRGNEQYF. DNA of the CDR3: TGTGCCAGCAGTGACCGGGACAGGGGAAACGAGCAGTACTTC.

The chain links TRBV10-3 to TRBJ1-2; TRBD1 aligns across 12 bases. The V segment lost 4 bases and the J segment 7 bases; nucleotides outside the gene matches: 13. Per the germline V gene, CDR1 is ENHRY and CDR2 is SYGVKD. The CDR3 has 17 residues. DNA for the CDR3: TGTGCCATCAGTGTCCTCGCCGGGACAGGGGGCCGCGGTGGCTACACCTTC. This gives the protein CAISVLAGTGGRGGYTF.

J is TRBJ2-1 and V is TRBV10-3; 12 nucleotides align to TRBD1. The CDR3 has 14 amino acids. Germline V gives CDR1 ENHRY, CDR2 SYGVKD. Trimming removed 4 bases from V and 9 bases from J; junction bases left unmatched: 4. Here the CDR3 reads CAISAGTGGLEQFF. CDR3 coding DNA: TGTGCCATCAGTGCCGGGACAGGGGGCCTTGAGCAGTTCTTC.

The chain joins TRBV5-1 to TRBJ2-1; D not resolved. Germline V lookup: CDR1 SGHRS, CDR2 YFSETQ. There are 14 residues in the CDR3. The ends were cut back, 4 bases at V and 6 bases at J, with 14 bases in the middle. The CDR3 region has the DNA TGCGCCAGCAGCCCCGGATCGGGTCTCAATGAGCAGTTCTTC. It is translated as CASSPGSGLNEQFF.

The chain carries TRBV4-2 and TRBJ2-1; 8 positions agree with TRBD1. CDR1 and CDR2 (germline): LGHNA, YNFKEQ. Germline trimming cut 3 bases from V and 8 bases from J; bases unmatched to any gene: 12. There are 16 residues in the CDR3. CDR3 sequence reads: CASSHLRQGTIDEQFF. In nucleotides, the CDR3 is TGTGCCAGCAGCCACCTACGACAGGGGACGATCGATGAGCAGTTCTTC.

The chain combines TRBV5-1 with TRBJ1-2; D gene ambiguous. The CDR3 totals 14 residues. CDR1 and CDR2 from the germline V gene are SGHRS and YFSETQ. V was clipped by 0 bases and J by 6 bases, with 12 bases between them. In DNA form, the CDR3 reads TGCGCCAGCAGCTTGGGGTCCCAAACTAATGGCTACACCTTC. Protein: CASSLGSQTNGYTF.

The chain carries TRBV6-5 and TRBJ1-5, with 7 bases matching TRBD1. Germline V gives CDR1 MNHEY, CDR2 SVGAGI. Germline trimming cut 8 bases from V and 4 bases from J; bases unmatched to any gene: 8. This CDR3 region has 14 residues. The CDR3 nucleotides read TGTGCCAGCGAGGACAGGTTTAGGAATCAGCCCCAGCATTTT. Protein product: CASEDRFRNQPQHF.